Below, 14 T cell receptor beta chains from the same sample are listed, as sequenced in a study of blood T cell repertoires in COVID-19. The assay was immunoSEQ multiplex PCR, and TCRdb's table has in-frame clones only and misses some. This table has roughly 250,000 clones, around 80% appearing once. The material sequenced was peripheral blood. These receptors originate from a woman between 35 and 50 years old with active or convalescent COVID-19.

Here the CDR3 DNA reads TGTGCCAGCAGCGGGACTAGCGGGAACACCGGGGAGCTGTTTTTT. It specifies CASSGTSGNTGELFF. This chain links TRBV6-5 with TRBJ2-2, with 11 nucleotides matching TRBD2. The CDR3 has 15 amino acids. Germline CDR1 and CDR2: MNHEY and SVGAGI. Trimming removed 6 bases from V and 1 base from J; junction bases left unmatched: 1.

V gene TRBV28 combines with J gene TRBJ1-1; TRBD1 might be the D (5 bases). Per germline, CDR1 MDHEN and CDR2 SYDVKM. V lost 4 bases to trimming and J lost 1 base, with 10 bases between them. This CDR3 region has 14 residues. CDR3 sequence (DNA): TGTGCCAGCAGTTGGGGACTGACGAACACTGAAGCTTTCTTT. Its translation is CASSWGLTNTEAFF.

The chain combines TRBV3-1 (or the pseudogene TRBV3-2) with TRBJ2-7; D is perhaps TRBD1 (6 bases). From germline, CDR1 is LGHDT and CDR2 YNNKEL (reference sequence). There are 17 residues in the CDR3. The V end was cut by 1 base, the J end by 3 bases, with 19 bases between. In DNA form, the CDR3 reads TGTGCCAGCAGCCAAGGACCACAGGGCTTGGGAATCTACGAGCAGTACTTC. Residues: CASSQGPQGLGIYEQYF.

CDR3 bases: TGCGCCAGCACCATTGACAGGGCCGCCACAAGTACGCAGTATTTT. This gives the protein CASTIDRAATSTQYF. The V and J genes are TRBV5-1 and TRBJ2-3; the match to TRBD1 covers 7 bases. Losses at the gene ends were 6 bases for V and 8 bases for J; bases not matched to a gene: 15. Germline CDR1 reads SGHRS; CDR2 reads YFSETQ. The CDR3 consists of 15 residues.

This clone came up once. This chain uses TRBV28 with TRBJ1-3; possibly TRBD1 for D (5 bases). This CDR3 comprises 16 residues. Germline V gives CDR1 MDHEN, CDR2 SYDVKM. Between the trimmed V and J ends, which lost 4 bases and 0 bases, there was a span of 13 bases. CDR3: CASSWAQVRSGNTIYF. The CDR3 bases are TGTGCCAGCAGTTGGGCACAGGTCCGCTCTGGAAACACCATATATTTT.

The rearrangement links TRBV9 to TRBJ1-2; TRBD1 aligns across 9 bases. V lost 3 bases, J lost 8 bases, and 5 bases stayed unmatched. The CDR3 totals 13 residues. Germline CDR1 and CDR2: SGDLS and YYNGEE. CDR3 region: CASSGDRARGYTF. As DNA, the CDR3 is TGTGCCAGCAGCGGGGACAGGGCGAGGGGCTACACCTTC.

This clone has more than one count but fewer than ten. V is TRBV28 and J is TRBJ1-1; D is perhaps TRBD1 (6 bases). The length of the CDR3 is 13 residues. V was trimmed by 6 bases and J by 5 bases, leaving 13 bases between them. CDR1 MDHEN and CDR2 SYDVKM come from the germline V gene. CDR3 sequence (DNA): TGTGCCAGCAGCTACAGGGAGGGGACTGAAGCTTTCTTT. Its translation: CASSYREGTEAFF.

This clone was detected only a few times. The chain couples TRBV28 to TRBJ1-2, with D possibly matching TRBD1 (5 bases). Trimming stripped 3 bases from V and 7 bases from J, with 15 bases between. CDR1 is MDHEN, CDR2 SYDVKM, per germline. There are 14 residues in the CDR3. The CDR3 bases are TGTGCCAGCAGTTTGGGACTAAGCCTCGTTGGCTACACCTTC. Its protein is CASSLGLSLVGYTF.

The chain is built from TRBV10-3 and TRBJ2-2; 9 bases agree with TRBD1. CDR3 length equals 15 residues. With V trimmed by 7 bases and J by 5 bases, 8 bases remained unmatched. CDR1 ENHRY and CDR2 SYGVKD come from the germline V gene. The CDR3 loop reads CAINAQGASTGELFF. The CDR3 bases are TGTGCCATCAACGCACAGGGGGCGAGTACCGGGGAGCTGTTTTTT.

CDR3 DNA: TGTGCCAGCAGTTTATTTGGTCAGAACTATGGCTACACCTTC. Amino acids: CASSLFGQNYGYTF. This chain joins TRBV27 and TRBJ1-2; D unresolved. Between the trimmed V and J ends, which lost 1 base and 2 bases, there was a span of 8 bases. The CDR3 has 14 residues. The V gene's germline CDR1 is MNHEY and CDR2 SMNVEV (reference sequence).

The chain employs TRBV23-1 and TRBJ2-7, with 7 bases lining up with TRBD2. TRBV23-1 falls under the ORF class, with uncertain function. The V segment lost 5 bases and the J segment 3 bases; nucleotides outside the gene matches: 7. The CDR3 extends over 14 amino acids. CDR3 nucleotides: TGCGCCAGCAGTGGGTTGGGGGGGTACTACGAGCAGTACGTC. The encoded protein is CASSGLGGYYEQYV.

V and J are TRBV10-2 and TRBJ2-7, with TRBD2 identical over 12 bases. The V segment lost 3 bases and the J segment 4 bases; nucleotides outside the gene matches: 4. The CDR3 length is 15 residues. Looked up from germline, CDR1 is WSHSY and CDR2 is SAAADI. CDR3 in amino acids: CASSEGTSGWYEQYV. The CDR3 nucleotides read TGCGCCAGCAGTGAAGGGACTAGCGGGTGGTACGAGCAGTACGTC.

V usage is TRBV6-6 and J usage is TRBJ1-1, with D tentatively TRBD1 (6 bases). This CDR3 comprises 13 residues. Looked up from germline, CDR1 is MNHNY and CDR2 is SVGAGI (reference sequence). V was shortened by 7 bases and J by 1 base, with 10 bases between the two germline ends. The CDR3 nucleotides read TGTGCCAGCACCCGGACAGCGAACACTGAAGCTTTCTTT. Translated, it gives CASTRTANTEAFF.

V usage is TRBV6-5 and J usage is TRBJ2-7; tentatively, D is TRBD2 (5 bases). The CDR3 is made up of 14 amino acids. The V gene's germline CDR1 is MNHEY and CDR2 SVGAGI. V shed 5 bases and J shed 4 bases, with 15 bases lying between them. The CDR3 protein is CASSNGLFVYEQYF. DNA for the CDR3: TGTGCCAGCAGTAACGGACTGTTTGTATACGAGCAGTACTTC.